Listed below are T cell receptor beta chains from one sample, sequenced in a study of blood T cell repertoires in COVID-19. Using immunoSEQ multiplex PCR, the repertoire was profiled, and TCRdb retains in-frame clones only, with some absent. The sample consists of 80,000 to 95,000 clones, about 71% of them appearing once. Input material: peripheral blood. These receptors all come from a woman aged 50 to 60 with acute or convalescent COVID-19. Both conserved end residues are part of each CDR3. D genes are given only for firm matches. Rows may omit the clone size; those that give it use once, few, many or a size class.

.	TRBJ1-5	TRBV6-9	TRBD1	TGTGCCAGCAGCTCCGGACAGGGTGGTGGCAATCAGCCCCAGCATTTT	CASSSGQGGGNQPQHF
.	TRBJ1-2	TRBV4-2	.	TGTGCCAGCAGCCAAGACAGCCAGGATAACTATGGCTACACCTTC	CASSQDSQDNYGYTF
.	TRBJ1-1	TRBV7-9	.	TGTGCCAGCAGCTTAGAGGGAGAAACTGAAGCTTTCTTT	CASSLEGETEAFF
.	TRBJ1-2	TRBV5-1	.	TGCGCCAGCAGCCCAGCGGAGGTTAACTATGGCTACACCTTC	CASSPAEVNYGYTF
.	TRBJ2-5	TRBV7-6	.	TGTGCCAGCAGCTTAGCGTCGGGTAGTAAAGAGACCCAGTACTTC	CASSLASGSKETQYF
few	TRBJ2-3	TRBV21-1	.	TGTGCCAGCAGTGAAGCGGGGGGGCCAGGTAACACCACAGATACGCAGTATTTT	CASSEAGGPGNTTDTQYF
.	TRBJ2-3	TRBV24-1	.	TGTGCCACCAGTGGGCCAGAGGCAGGGGTTTCTGCAGATACGCAGTATTTT	CATSGPEAGVSADTQYF
.	TRBJ2-2	TRBV27	.	TGTGCCAGCAGTTTATTGGGCAGCGGGGAGCTGTTTTTT	CASSLLGSGELFF
.	TRBJ2-7	TRBV6-1	.	TGTGCCAGCAGTGAAGCTGGGACACCTCTTTACGAGCAGTACTTC	CASSEAGTPLYEQYF
.	TRBJ2-1	TRBV5-5	TRBD2	TGTGCCAGCAGCTCCGGGACTAGCGGGGGGAATGAGCAGTTCTTC	CASSSGTSGGNEQFF
.	TRBJ1-1	TRBV11-2	.	TGTGCCAGCAGCTTATCCGTTGAAGCTTTCTTT	CASSLSVEAFF
.	TRBJ1-1	TRBV28	TRBD1	TGTGCCAGCAGTCCGCAGACAGGGGGCACTGAAGCTTTCTTT	CASSPQTGGTEAFF
.	TRBJ1-4	TRBV24-1	TRBD1	TGTGCCACCAGTGATGGGGGACAGGGGAATGAAAAACTGTTTTTT	CATSDGGQGNEKLFF
.	TRBJ1-2	TRBV7-6	TRBD1	TGTGCCAGCAGCTCTTGGACAGGGAGTAACTATGGCTACACCTTC	CASSSWTGSNYGYTF
.	TRBJ1-1	TRBV13	.	TGTGCCAGCAGCCTTCAGGAATCTGAAGCTTTCTTT	CASSLQESEAFF
.	TRBJ1-3	TRBV21-1	.	TGTGCCAGCAGCAAAGGGGGGTGGGAGGAGTCAGGTGACGACTCTGGAAACACCATATATTTT	CASSKGGWEESGDDSGNTIYF
.	TRBJ2-1	TRBV28	TRBD2	TGTGCCAGCAGACTAGGGACTAGCGGTTGGGCCTACAATGAGCAGTTCTTC	CASRLGTSGWAYNEQFF
.	TRBJ1-1	TRBV20-1	.	TGCAGTGCTAGCCCGACAGTCGAAGCTTTCTTT	CSASPTVEAFF
few	TRBJ2-5	TRBV5-1	TRBD1	TGCGCCAGCAGCGCCAGGACAGGGAAGGAGACCCAGTACTTC	CASSARTGKETQYF
.	TRBJ1-2	TRBV9	.	TGTGCCAGCAGCGAATCCTTGGCCTCGTATGGCTACACCTTC	CASSESLASYGYTF
.	TRBJ1-4	TRBV19	TRBD1	TGTGCCAGTAGTCTCCCTGGACAGGGCGCAACTAATGAAAAACTGTTTTTT	CASSLPGQGATNEKLFF
.	TRBJ1-5	TRBV5-6	TRBD1	TGTGCCAGCAGCCACAGGGGTCGGAGCAATCAGCCCCAGCATTTT	CASSHRGRSNQPQHF
once	TRBJ1-1	TRBV9	.	TGTGCCAGCAGCGTAGTTAGTGGGGACATGAACACTGAAGCTTTCTTT	CASSVVSGDMNTEAFF
.	TRBJ2-7	TRBV29-1	.	TGCAGCGTTGATTGGACGGGGACCTACGAGCAGTACTTC	CSVDWTGTYEQYF
once	TRBJ1-5	TRBV28	.	TGTGCCGTGGGGGGGGAGGTTTTAAGTCAGCCCCAGCATTTT	CAVGGEVLSQPQHF
.	TRBJ2-5	TRBV15	.	TGTGCCACCAGCAGAGATGGAAAAGTACAGCAAGAGACCCAGTACTTC	CATSRDGKVQQETQYF
.	TRBJ1-5	TRBV7-2	.	TGTGCCAGCAGCTTAAGAGGCCTCAATAGCAATCAGCCCCAGCATTTT	CASSLRGLNSNQPQHF
.	TRBJ2-5	TRBV7-2	TRBD2	TGTGCCAGCAGCCCCCCGACTAGCGGGGGGCAGTACTTC	CASSPPTSGGQYF
.	TRBJ2-7	TRBV7-8	.	TGTGCCAGCAGCTCCACGGGTGCCCTCACCTACGAGCAGTACTTC	CASSSTGALTYEQYF
.	TRBJ2-3	TRBV10-3	TRBD2	TGTGCCATCAGTGGGACTAGTCGAAGCACAGATACGCAGTATTTT	CAISGTSRSTDTQYF
.	TRBJ2-5	TRBV9	.	TGTGCCAGCAGCCTTGGGACTCTTCAACAAGAGACCCAGTACTTC	CASSLGTLQQETQYF
.	TRBJ2-7	TRBV5-6	.	TGTGCCAGCAGGGGGGGAGTCTCCTACGAGCAGTACTTC	CASRGGVSYEQYF
.	TRBJ2-3	TRBV5-1	.	TGCGCCAGCAGCTTGGTAGTGGGGCAAGAAGATACGCAGTATTTT	CASSLVVGQEDTQYF
.	TRBJ1-5	TRBV6-5	.	TGTGCCAGCAGGCAGGGATCGGAGCCCCAGCATTTT	CASRQGSEPQHF
.	TRBJ2-1	TRBV14	.	TGTGCCAGCAGCCCATATAGCGAGGTTGGTGAGCAGTTCTTC	CASSPYSEVGEQFF
many	TRBJ1-6	TRBV7-9	TRBD1	TGTGCCAGCAGCTCCCACGACCGACAGGGTATAGGTTCACCCCTCCACTTT	CASSSHDRQGIGSPLHF
.	TRBJ1-5	TRBV4-1	.	TGCGCCAGCAGCCAAGGAGGGGGGGGCAATCAGCCCCAGCATTTT	CASSQGGGGNQPQHF
few	TRBJ1-5	TRBV7-9	.	TGTGCCAGCAGCCCCTCCAGCGCGGGCAATCAGCCCCAGCATTTT	CASSPSSAGNQPQHF
.	TRBJ1-1	TRBV11-2	.	TGTGCCAGCAGCCATACTCCGAACACTGAAGCTTTCTTT	CASSHTPNTEAFF
.	TRBJ2-2	TRBV7-2	TRBD2	TGTGCCAGCAGCTTTCGGCGGGGGGGCAACACCGGGGAGCTGTTTTTT	CASSFRRGGNTGELFF
.	TRBJ1-1	TRBV28	.	TGTGCCAGCAGTCCAGCTGTGGGCCAGGGAGCGGGCACTGAAGCTTTCTTT	CASSPAVGQGAGTEAFF
.	TRBJ2-1	TRBV19	TRBD1	TGTGCCAGTAGTACGGGACAGTCTAGCTTCAATGAGCAGTTCTTC	CASSTGQSSFNEQFF
.	TRBJ1-6	TRBV3-1/TRBV3-2	.	TGTGCCAGCAGCCAAGCAAACTCGAATTCACCCCTCCACTTT	CASSQANSNSPLHF
.	TRBJ1-3	TRBV19	.	TGTGCCAGTAGGCCTTCCGCGGGCACCTACTCTGGAAACACCATATATTTT	CASRPSAGTYSGNTIYF
few	TRBJ2-7	TRBV11-2	.	TGTGCCAGCAGCTTAGGGCCTTCCTACGAGCAGTACTTC	CASSLGPSYEQYF
.	TRBJ2-7	TRBV2	.	TGTGCCAGCACAGGCAGCTCCTACGAGCAGTACTTC	CASTGSSYEQYF
few	TRBJ2-1	TRBV28	.	TGTGCCAGCAGCCACTATAAGACTGAGCAGTTCTTC	CASSHYKTEQFF
.	TRBJ1-1	TRBV5-1	.	TGCGCCAGCAGCTTGTTAGGGGGGGGCGCTGGAAGGACTGAAGCTTTCTTT	CASSLLGGGAGRTEAFF
once	TRBJ2-7	TRBV9	.	TGTGCCAGCAGCGTAGGCCAGAACTACGAGCAGTACTTC	CASSVGQNYEQYF
.	TRBJ1-1	TRBV4-1	.	TGCGCCAGCAGCCAAGACATACAGCCTCTTAACACTGAAGCTTTCTTT	CASSQDIQPLNTEAFF
.	TRBJ1-2	TRBV15	.	TGTGCCACCAGCAGAGATCTGGCGGGCCCTAAAGACTTC	CATSRDLAGPKDF
.	TRBJ2-5	TRBV28	TRBD2	TGTGCCAGCAGAAGCGGGGTTGAGGAGACCCAGTACTTC	CASRSGVEETQYF
.	TRBJ2-7	TRBV29-1	TRBD2	TGCAGCGTTCCCGCACCACTAGCGGGGGGGCCCTACGAGCAGTACTTC	CSVPAPLAGGPYEQYF
.	TRBJ2-7	TRBV27	TRBD1	TGTGCCAGCAGTCCGACAGGGAGTCACTACGAGCAGTACTTC	CASSPTGSHYEQYF
few	TRBJ1-6	TRBV7-2	.	TGTGCCAGCAGCTTACAGGGGCTATCGCATTCACCCCTCCACTTT	CASSLQGLSHSPLHF
.	TRBJ1-6	TRBV5-6	.	TGTGCCAGCAGCGTAGGGGACTCCTATTCACCCCTCCACTTT	CASSVGDSYSPLHF
.	TRBJ2-7	TRBV5-5	.	TGTGCCAGCAGCGAACTATTACGGGGGTCATCCTACGAGCAGTACTTC	CASSELLRGSSYEQYF
few	TRBJ2-3	TRBV10-3	TRBD2	TGTGCCATCAGCTCGACTAGCGCAAGCACAGATACGCAGTATTTT	CAISSTSASTDTQYF
.	TRBJ1-1	TRBV7-9	TRBD1	TGTGCCAGCAGCACGCGGACAGGCCCCATAGACACTGAAGCTTTCTTT	CASSTRTGPIDTEAFF